This TCR beta chain is from a study of Tregs in tolerant kidney transplant recipients. V was trimmed by 2 bases and J by 2 bases, leaving 9 bases between them. This CDR3 contains 14 residues. Germline CDR1 reads SGHTA; CDR2 reads FQGNSA. The assay was immunoSEQ multiplex PCR, and TCRdb's table has in-frame clones only and misses some. The sample carries approximately 75,000 clones, 85% to 95% recorded once. Findings and limits, study-wide: Some patients' samples used different primers over time, so nucleotide sequences weren't comparable. Biological reproducibility was not directly addressed, but technical replication error appeared minimal.

Unstimulated Tregs (CD4+CD25+CD127-) and CD4+CD25- non-Tregs were sorted from PBMCs. With regard to this clone: What it binds is not known.

The chain is built from TRBV7-2 and TRBJ1-2, with D hard to call. Sequencing was performed on Tregs from blood, taken before the transplant. The receptor was derived from a human donor who received a combined kidney and bone marrow transplant. CDR3 amino acids: CASSLTTGNYGYTF. In nucleotides, the CDR3 is TGTGCCAGCAGCTTAACCACTGGGAACTATGGCTACACCTTC.